The 24 T cell receptor beta chains in this list originate from one sample, sequenced in a study of coeliac disease. Generated by immunoSEQ multiplex PCR, the TCRdb table keeps only in-frame clones and is missing some. The sample lists roughly 7,900 clones; more than 60% were seen once. Sequencing was carried out using lamina propria lymphocytes from the gut. Receptors originate from a woman aged 55-70 years with active celiac disease.

The genes are TRBV9 and TRBJ2-3; TRBD2 matches 7 bases. Germline V CDR1 and CDR2: SGDLS, YYNGEE. Unmatched junction bases numbered 10, after V lost 3 bases and J lost 0 bases. CDR3 length equals 17 residues. CDR3 residues: CASSAHPSGTSTDTQYF. DNA for the CDR3: TGTGCCAGCAGCGCCCACCCAAGCGGGACCAGCACAGATACGCAGTATTTT.

This clone showed up just a few times. V and J are TRBV9 and TRBJ2-7, with 10 bases lining up with TRBD2. Germline trimming cut 4 bases from V and 4 bases from J; bases unmatched to any gene: 11. The CDR3 sequence is 16 residues long. Germline V gene sequence: CDR1 SGDLS, CDR2 YYNGEE. In DNA form, the CDR3 reads TGTGCCAGCAGCTTGGGGGAGCTAGCGGGGGCGTACGAGCAGTACTTC. Amino acid sequence: CASSLGELAGAYEQYF.

This chain joins TRBV15 and TRBJ1-4; D might be TRBD1 (5 bases). This CDR3 contains 16 residues. Looked up from germline, CDR1 is LNHNV and CDR2 is YYDKDF (reference sequence). V lost 3 bases and J lost 2, with 13 bases in between. CDR3 coding DNA: TGTGCCACCAGCAGTCGGCCGGGGGTGACTAATGAAAAACTGTTTTTT. Its translation: CATSSRPGVTNEKLFF. Looking up the rest from reference TRBV15 and TRBJ1-4 gives the full variable domain: DAMVIQNPRYQVTQFGKPVTLSCSQTLNHNVMYWYQQKSSQAPKLLFHYYDKDFNNEADTPDNFQSRRPNTSFCFLDIRSPGLGDTAMYLCATSSRPGVTNEKLFFGSGTQLSVL.

The chain is built from TRBV5-1 and TRBJ2-7; D is possibly TRBD2 (6 bases). Germline assignment: CDR1 SGHRS and CDR2 YFSETQ. Trimming removed 1 base from V and 6 bases from J, with 20 bases in between. This CDR3 is built from 16 residues. The CDR3, as DNA: TGCGCCAGCAGCTTGAGCCAAAGCGGGTCCTCCGCCGAGCAGTACTTC. It is translated as CASSLSQSGSSAEQYF.

This chain uses TRBV28 with TRBJ2-7; the match to TRBD1 covers 7 bases. From germline, CDR1 is MDHEN and CDR2 SYDVKM. V shed 6 bases, J shed 1 base, and the junction held 3 bases outside the gene matches. This CDR3 contains 13 residues. The CDR3 spells CASSWDSSYEQYF. For the CDR3, the DNA is TGTGCCAGCAGCTGGGACAGTTCCTACGAGCAGTACTTC.

The CDR3 nucleotides read TGTGCCTGGAGGACGGGACAGGGGCTTTACGAGCAGTACTTC. Its protein product is CAWRTGQGLYEQYF. The J gene is TRBJ2-7, the V gene TRBV30, with 10 bases aligning to TRBD1. The germline V gene encodes CDR1 GTSNPN and CDR2 SVGIG (reference sequence). The V segment lost 3 bases and the J segment 4 bases; nucleotides outside the gene matches: 6. This CDR3 is built from 14 residues.

The chain joins TRBV4-1 to TRBJ2-5; 11 nucleotides agree with TRBD2. V gave up 0 bases and J gave up 1 base; unmatched junction bases: 7. This CDR3 comprises 18 residues. Germline loops: CDR1 MGHRA, CDR2 YSYEKL. The DNA for the CDR3 is TGCGCCAGCAGCCAAGAGCCCACTAGCGGGGGTCGCCAAGAGACCCAGTACTTC. It translates to CASSQEPTSGGRQETQYF.

The table lists this clone with a few counts. The chain carries TRBV7-3 and TRBJ2-5, with TRBD2 matching 8 bases. The CDR3 spans 18 residues. The J segment lost 1 base and the V segment lost 0 bases, leaving 10 bases of the junction unmatched. The germline gives CDR1 SGHTA, CDR2 FQGTGA. CDR3: CASSLTPSSGAFQETQYF. Written as DNA, the CDR3 is TGTGCCAGCAGCTTAACACCGAGTAGCGGGGCCTTCCAAGAGACCCAGTACTTC. Using reference TRBV7-3 and TRBJ2-5 for the parts outside the CDR3, the full variable domain is GAGVSQTPSNKVTEKGKYVELRCDPISGHTALYWYRQSLGQGPEFLIYFQGTGAADDSGLPNDRFFAVRPEGSVSTLKIQRTERGDSAVYLCASSLTPSSGAFQETQYFGPGTRLLVL.

The chain carries TRBV7-9 and TRBJ2-2; perhaps TRBD1 as D (6 bases). Germline V gene lookup returns CDR1 SEHNR and CDR2 FQNEAQ (reference sequence). V lost 3 bases and J lost 6, with 11 bases in between. This CDR3 contains 14 residues. The CDR3 region has the DNA TGTGCCAGCAGCTTCACAGGGAGCGCCGGGGAGCTGTTTTTT. Translating it yields CASSFTGSAGELFF.

This clone has more than one count but fewer than ten. This sequence joins TRBV2 and TRBJ2-4, with TRBD1 as a possible D gene (6 bases). Trimming shortened V by 6 bases and J by 3 bases, and 21 bases separated the two germline ends. The CDR3 runs 17 residues. Germline V gene lookup returns CDR1 SNHLY and CDR2 FYNNEI. The CDR3 region is CASSKGERAVGKNIQYF. The CDR3 DNA is TGTGCCAGCAGCAAGGGGGAGAGGGCGGTTGGCAAAAACATTCAGTACTTC.

This clone was picked up a small number of times. The genes are TRBV6-6 and TRBJ2-1, with 10 nucleotides matching TRBD2. The CDR3 contains 15 residues. Germline CDR1 and CDR2: MNHNY and SVGAGI (reference sequence). Unmatched junction bases numbered 2, after V lost 0 bases and J lost 6 bases. The CDR3 DNA follows: TGTGCCAGCAGTTACTCAGCGGGAGGGAGCAATGAGCAGTTCTTC. Translating gives CASSYSAGGSNEQFF.

The rearrangement uses TRBV9 and TRBJ2-3; 8 nucleotides line up with TRBD2. CDR1 and CDR2 (germline): SGDLS, YYNGEE. V shed 0 bases and J 5 bases; nucleotides not matched to a gene: 5. There are 15 residues in the CDR3. In DNA, the CDR3 is TGTGCCAGCAGCGTAGGGTTAGCGGGGTTAGATACGCAGTATTTT. Its translation: CASSVGLAGLDTQYF.

The chain carries TRBV11-3 and TRBJ2-2; 9 bases are shared with TRBD1. The CDR3 totals 15 residues. Looked up from germline, CDR1 is SGHNT and CDR2 is YENEEA. J gave up 7 bases and V 3 bases, and 6 bases lay outside the gene matches. This CDR3 reads CASSFGDRVGGELFF. The CDR3 nucleotides are TGTGCCAGCAGCTTCGGGGACAGGGTGGGCGGGGAGCTGTTTTTT. Looking up the rest from reference TRBV11-3 and TRBJ2-2 gives the full variable domain: EAGVVQSPRYKIIEKKQPVAFWCNPISGHNTLYWYLQNLGQGPELLIRYENEEAVDDSQLPKDRFSAERLKGVDSTLKIQPAELGDSAVYLCASSFGDRVGGELFFGEGSRLTVL.

This clone is judged large. The CDR3: CGCSGTQGTEAFF. The CDR3 DNA reads as TGTGGGTGCTCCGGGACCCAGGGGACTGAAGCTTTCTTT. The V call is TRBV30, the J call TRBJ1-1, with a possible D match to TRBD1 (6 bases). The CDR3 runs 13 residues. Germline values: CDR1 GTSNPN, CDR2 SVGIG (reference sequence).

V and J are TRBV28 and TRBJ2-2; TRBD2 aligns across 10 bases. The CDR3 has 14 residues. With 4 bases clipped from V and 6 bases from J, the junction kept 2 bases outside the gene matches. Germline values: CDR1 MDHEN, CDR2 SYDVKM. The CDR3 sequence: CASSSGLAAGELFF. The CDR3 DNA sequence: TGTGCCAGCAGTTCTGGACTAGCGGCCGGGGAGCTGTTTTTT.

The V gene is TRBV5-1, the J gene TRBJ2-7; 11 positions match TRBD1. This CDR3 contains 18 residues. Germline V gene sequence: CDR1 SGHRS, CDR2 YFSETQ. The junction had 12 bases not matched to a gene; V was cut back by 0 bases and J by 4 bases. Here the CDR3 DNA reads TGCGCCAGCAGCTTGGGGCCCCCGGACAGGGGGCTGCTTTACGAGCAGTACTTC. Translation gives CASSLGPPDRGLLYEQYF.

This rearrangement joins TRBV4-2 to TRBJ2-7; TRBD1 matches at 7 bases. Germline V gene sequence: CDR1 LGHNA, CDR2 YNFKEQ. The V gene end was trimmed by 1 base and the J gene end by 3 bases; junction bases not matched to a gene: 6. CDR3 length equals 15 residues. The CDR3 coding sequence is TGTGCCAGCAGCCAAGGGGACAGTCTGGGCTACGAGCAGTACTTC. Its protein is CASSQGDSLGYEQYF.

This clone was seen a handful of times. J is TRBJ1-6 and V is TRBV6-1, with D possibly TRBD1 on 6 matching bases. The CDR3 loop spans 14 amino acids. In germline, CDR1 is MNHNS, CDR2 SASEGT. V was trimmed by 3 bases and J by 12 bases, leaving 15 bases between them. This CDR3 is CASSDNWRGGPLHF. The DNA of the CDR3 is TGTGCCAGCAGTGATAATTGGCGAGGGGGACCCCTCCACTTT.

The genes are TRBV4-3 and TRBJ2-5, with 8 bases that match TRBD1. Looked up from germline, CDR1 is LGHNA and CDR2 is YSLEER. The V and J ends lost 1 base and 9 bases, in that order; junction bases with no gene match: 1. The CDR3 sequence is 12 residues long. The DNA for the CDR3 is TGCGCCAGCAGCCAAGGGACAGGGCCCCAGTACTTC. Translating gives CASSQGTGPQYF.

The chain recombines TRBV5-1 with TRBJ1-1; D not resolved. Germline values: CDR1 SGHRS, CDR2 YFSETQ. The CDR3 consists of 13 residues. Trimming shortened V by 4 bases and J by 6 bases, and 13 bases separated the two germline ends. CDR3 sequence (DNA): TGCGCCAGCAGCGAGGGCTCGGTCTCTGAAGCTTTCTTT. Residues: CASSEGSVSEAFF.

The chain recombines TRBV9 with TRBJ2-7; 10 bases line up with TRBD1. The CDR3 length is 16 residues. CDR1 and CDR2 from the germline V gene are SGDLS and YYNGEE. Trimming at V came to 0 bases and at J to 1 base, leaving 4 bases not matched to a gene. The CDR3, as DNA: TGTGCCAGCAGCGTAGGAATGGGACAGGGGTCCTACGAGCAGTACTTC. Amino acid sequence: CASSVGMGQGSYEQYF.

The gene calls are TRBV19 and TRBJ1-5; D call uncertain. Germline V gives CDR1 LNHDA, CDR2 SQIVND (reference sequence). The CDR3 contains 15 residues. V was clipped by 3 bases and J by 0 bases, with 9 bases between them. As DNA, the CDR3 is TGTGCCAGTAGTATGGAGGGTTTTAGCAATCAGCCCCAGCATTTT. It codes for CASSMEGFSNQPQHF.

The V and J genes are TRBV9 and TRBJ1-2, with 9 positions matching TRBD1. This CDR3 is 15 amino acids long. From germline, CDR1 is SGDLS and CDR2 YYNGEE. V was clipped by 0 bases and J by 9 bases; unmatched bases: 9. CDR3 amino acids: CASSVVTTGGGSYTF. The CDR3 DNA reads TGTGCCAGCAGCGTAGTGACAACAGGGGGCGGAAGCTACACCTTC.

This clone was seen a handful of times. The CDR3 DNA reads TGCAGCGTTGGAAACAGTCCTAATGAAAAACTGTTTTTT. Residues: CSVGNSPNEKLFF. V and J are TRBV29-1 and TRBJ1-4; D is uncertain. Germline CDR1 SQVTM, CDR2 ANQGSEA. V was trimmed by 4 bases and J by 3 bases, leaving 9 bases between them. The CDR3 spans 13 residues.